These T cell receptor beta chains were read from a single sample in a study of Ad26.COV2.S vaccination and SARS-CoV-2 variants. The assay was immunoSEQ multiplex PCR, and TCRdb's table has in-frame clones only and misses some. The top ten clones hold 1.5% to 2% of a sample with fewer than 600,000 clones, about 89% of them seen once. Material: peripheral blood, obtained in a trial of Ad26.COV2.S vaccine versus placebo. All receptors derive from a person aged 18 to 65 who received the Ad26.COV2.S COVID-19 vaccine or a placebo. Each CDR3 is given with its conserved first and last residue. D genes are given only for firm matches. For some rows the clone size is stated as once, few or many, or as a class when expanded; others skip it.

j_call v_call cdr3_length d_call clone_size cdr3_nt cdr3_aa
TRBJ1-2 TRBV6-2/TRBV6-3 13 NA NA TGTGCCAGCAGTCCGGACAAGAACTATGGCTACACCTTC CASSPDKNYGYTF
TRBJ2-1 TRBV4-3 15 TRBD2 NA TGCGCCAGCAGCCAACCTAGCGGGGGGCTCGATGAGCAGTTCTTC CASSQPSGGLDEQFF
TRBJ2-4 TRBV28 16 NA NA TGTGCCAGCAGTTTTTGGGGGCGCCGGGAAAGAAACATTCAGTACTTC CASSFWGRRERNIQYF
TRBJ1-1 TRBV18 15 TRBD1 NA TGTGCCAGCTCACCAAACGCAGGGGGGTCTGGGGGAGCTTTCTTT CASSPNAGGSGGAFF
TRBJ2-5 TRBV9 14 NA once TGTGCCAGCAGCGTCTCCAGCTTCGATGCGACCCAGTACTTC CASSVSSFDATQYF
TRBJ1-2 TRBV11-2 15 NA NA TGTGCCAGCAGCTTACAGCCCCAGACAAAGTATGGCTACACCTTC CASSLQPQTKYGYTF
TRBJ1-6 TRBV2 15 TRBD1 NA TGTGCCAGCAGTCCCCAGGGGGTGCGAAATTCACCCCTCCACTTT CASSPQGVRNSPLHF
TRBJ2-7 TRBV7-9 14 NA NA TGTGCCAGCAGCGGGACCGGGGCCGCCTACGAGCAGTACTTC CASSGTGAAYEQYF
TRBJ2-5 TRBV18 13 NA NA TGTGCCAGCTCACCAAGGGGGCAAGAGACCCAGTACTTC CASSPRGQETQYF
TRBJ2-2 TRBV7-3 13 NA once TGTGCCAGCAGCTTAAGAGCCGCCGGGGAGCTGTTTTTT CASSLRAAGELFF
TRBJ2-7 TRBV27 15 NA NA TGTGCCAGCAGTCCCCTCCTGTTGGGAACCTACGAGCAGTACTTC CASSPLLLGTYEQYF
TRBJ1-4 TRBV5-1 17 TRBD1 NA TGCGCCAGCAGCTTGGGAAACTACAGGGGAGGAAGTGAAAAACTGTTTTTT CASSLGNYRGGSEKLFF
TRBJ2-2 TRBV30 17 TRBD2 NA TGTGCCTGGAGTAAGGGACTAGCGGGAGGAAACACCGGGGAGCTGTTTTTT CAWSKGLAGGNTGELFF
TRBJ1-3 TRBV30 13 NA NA TGTGCCTGTCGCAGGGCGGGAGGAAACACCATATATTTT CACRRAGGNTIYF
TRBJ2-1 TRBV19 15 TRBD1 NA TGTGCCAGTAACGGGGACAGGGGATCTTACAATGAGCAGTTCTTC CASNGDRGSYNEQFF
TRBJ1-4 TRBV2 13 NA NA TGTGCCAGCAAGGACAGCACTAATGAAAAACTGTTTTTT CASKDSTNEKLFF
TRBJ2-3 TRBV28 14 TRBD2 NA TGTGCCAGCAGTTTAGGCGGGAGGACAGATACGCAGTATTTT CASSLGGRTDTQYF
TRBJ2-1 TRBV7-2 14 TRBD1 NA TGTGCCAGCAGCTTAGGACAGGGCCTGGGAGTGCAGTTCTTC CASSLGQGLGVQFF
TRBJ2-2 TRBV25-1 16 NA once TGTGCCAGCAGTGAACCTATATCCCAAGGGTCCGGGGAGCTGTTTTTT CASSEPISQGSGELFF
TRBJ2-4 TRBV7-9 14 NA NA TGTGCCAGCAGCTTACGGGGGGCGAGGGACATTCAGTACTTC CASSLRGARDIQYF
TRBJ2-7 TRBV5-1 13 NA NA TGCGCCAGCAGCTTTGGGCCCGGATACGAGCAGTACTTC CASSFGPGYEQYF